The table lists the clone carrying this T cell receptor beta chain with a few counts. The antigen is undetermined. This entry is derived from a study of T cells after yellow fever vaccination. Study results and limitations: One caveat is that FACS-sorted repertoires could contain abundant clonotypes contaminating from the bulk population.

V dropped 5 bases and J dropped 7; count of bases not matched to a gene: 11. This CDR3 is 16 amino acids long. Germline V gene lookup returns CDR1 SGHRS and CDR2 YFSETQ. TCRdb ran MiXCR on the 5' RACE reads and lists one entry per CDR3 protein. The table lists fewer than 100,000 distinct CDR3 sequences, around 5.8% of them singletons. The chain employs TRBV5-1 and TRBJ2-2; TRBD2 matches at 10 bases. Specimen: CD8+ T cells sorted from PBMCs, collected 10 days after the yellow fever booster vaccination. The receptor comes from a man aged 18 to 29 who received the YFV17D yellow fever vaccine. CDR3 region: CASRPLLAGSGGELFF. The CDR3 DNA reads as TGCGCCAGCAGGCCACTACTAGCGGGGTCAGGCGGGGAGCTGTTTTTT.